The entry below describes one T cell receptor beta chain. In Seattle, patients joined the study during active infection and were tracked longitudinally. Authors' analysis steps: How many nucleated cells were present was estimated from reference gene primer amplification. The data were produced by immunoSEQ multiplex PCR, yet TCRdb's version contains in-frame clones alone and is incomplete. Clone size and the V and J calls come from that table; the DNA yielded D and trimming. The data hold 250,000 to 300,000 clones, with roughly nine tenths observed a single time. This entry belongs to a study of blood T cell repertoires in COVID-19. For the study at large: Samples of COVID-19 (acute and convalescent) were obtained from the United States, Italy and Spain.

Material: peripheral blood. This clonotype originated in a woman aged 25 to 39 with COVID-19, enrolled during active disease.

CDR3 residues: CASSYSSSAGIYEQYF. The CDR3 nucleotides read TGTGCCAGCAGTTACTCCTCCTCGGCGGGTATCTACGAGCAGTACTTC. The gene calls are TRBV6-5 and TRBJ2-7, with D tentatively TRBD2 (5 bases). CDR3 length: 16 residues. Germline CDR1 MNHEY, CDR2 SVGAGI. V lost 0 bases, J lost 3 bases, and 15 bases lay in between.